The TCR beta chain described here comes from a study of blood T cell repertoires in COVID-19. Study-level background: Collection of acute and convalescent COVID-19 samples took place in the United States, Italy and Spain. T cells, B-cell-depleted T cells, or PBMCs supplied cDNA or gDNA.

In the original workflow: Amplifying reference gene primers gave estimates of nucleated cell counts. Sequencing used immunoSEQ multiplex PCR; TCRdb keeps in-frame clones, though not all of them. V and J calls and clone size follow that table, whereas D and trimming were derived from the DNA. The table records 150,000 to 200,000 clones, 80% of them present only once. Either two negative PCRs, clearance, or symptom resolution qualified Cohort 3 donors as recovered. Between the trimmed V and J ends, which lost 3 bases and 4 bases, there was a span of 10 bases. The CDR3 spans 13 residues. Germline CDR1 is SGHTA and CDR2 is FQGNSA.

The chain employs TRBV7-2 and TRBJ2-7; the D is unclear. The TCR comes from a woman aged 60 to 75 who had recovered from COVID-19. The sequenced material came from PBMCs or T cells enriched from blood (not recorded which). The DNA of the CDR3 is TGTGCCAGCAGCTTGGGCCCTCGATACGAGCAGTACTTC. Its translation is CASSLGPRYEQYF.